This T cell receptor beta chain derives from a study of early T cells in non-severe SARS-CoV-2 infection. This clonotype is medium-sized (0.01 to 0.1%) within its sample. The protocol attached unique molecular identifiers to individual cDNA molecules. One entry per CDR3 protein results from TCRdb running MiXCR on the 5' RACE reads. The table lists tens of thousands of distinct CDR3 sequences, 4% to 5.5% of them singletons. Germline CDR1 is DFQATT and CDR2 is SNEGSKA (reference sequence). V lost 3 bases to trimming and J lost 1 base; unmatched junction nucleotides: 3. The CDR3 covers 14 residues. The chain couples TRBV20-1 to TRBJ2-1; 7 bases are a match to TRBD2. The sample taken for sequencing was whole blood. This TCR derives from an adult who was a healthcare worker with PCR-confirmed SARS-CoV-2 infection or an uninfected control (not recorded which). CDR3 DNA sequence: TGCAGTGCTAGGAGGCGGGGGTCCTACAATGAGCAGTTCTTC. This encodes CSARRRGSYNEQFF.